The 6 T cell receptor beta chains below were found in one sample sequenced in a study of blood T cell repertoires in COVID-19. Sequencing was performed with immunoSEQ multiplex PCR; in TCRdb, only in-frame clones are kept and a portion is missing. The table has roughly 400,000 clones, around 91% seen once. Sequencing was carried out using PBMCs or T cells enriched from blood (not recorded which). These receptors originate from a man in his late teens or twenties who had recovered from COVID-19.

In its sample, this clone was seen once. The chain has TRBV7-8 and TRBJ1-5; TRBD1 is a possible D gene (6 bases). This CDR3 region has 17 residues. In germline, CDR1 is SGHVS, CDR2 FQNEAQ. Between the trimmed V and J ends, which lost 4 bases and 5 bases, there was a span of 21 bases. DNA of the CDR3: TGTGCCAGCAGCTCGAATGTTGGGAGGGGGAAGGATCAGCCCCAGCATTTT. It yields the protein CASSSNVGRGKDQPQHF.

The count of this clone is one. The chain joins TRBV19 to TRBJ1-2, with a possible D match to TRBD1 (6 bases). Per the germline V gene, CDR1 is LNHDA and CDR2 is SQIVND (reference sequence). The CDR3 has 15 amino acids. Trimming cost V 4 bases and J 4 bases, with 16 bases left between them. This CDR3 is CASSRRQDGVYGYTF. As DNA, the CDR3 is TGTGCCAGTAGTAGACGACAGGACGGGGTCTATGGCTACACCTTC.

The V gene is TRBV9, the J gene TRBJ1-1, with D possibly matching TRBD1 (6 bases). The CDR3 spans 12 residues. Germline V CDR1 and CDR2: SGDLS, YYNGEE. Trimming pared 8 bases from V and 5 bases from J, leaving 13 bases between. CDR3 coding DNA: TGTGCCAGTTACAGGGCCCGGACTGAAGCTTTCTTT. It translates to CASYRARTEAFF.

The chain recombines TRBV28 with TRBJ2-5; 7 nucleotides agree with TRBD1. Trimming removed 5 bases from V and 2 bases from J; junction bases left unmatched: 8. This CDR3 has 15 amino acids. Germline V gene lookup returns CDR1 MDHEN and CDR2 SYDVKM. CDR3 residues: CASSRYPGQQETQYF. The CDR3 DNA is TGTGCCAGCAGTCGATACCCGGGACAGCAAGAGACCCAGTACTTC.

This chain connects TRBV4-1 to TRBJ1-1; possibly TRBD1 for D (6 bases). The CDR3 is 16 amino acids. Per germline, CDR1 MGHRA and CDR2 YSYEKL. V lost 4 bases and J 3 bases, leaving 18 bases between the germline ends. CDR3 loop: CASSPPLGGPDTEAFF. The CDR3 DNA sequence: TGCGCCAGCAGCCCTCCCTTGGGGGGGCCGGACACTGAAGCTTTCTTT.

The chain couples TRBV27 to TRBJ2-7, with TRBD2 identical over 8 bases. Germline CDR1 is MNHEY and CDR2 is SMNVEV (reference sequence). The CDR3 length is 15 residues. Trimming took 6 bases from V and 3 from J; bases not matched to a gene: 10. CDR3 sequence: CASSPGTRWYYEQYF. The CDR3 DNA reads as TGTGCCAGCAGCCCGGGGACTAGGTGGTACTACGAGCAGTACTTC.